This T cell receptor beta chain comes out of a study of blood T cell repertoires in COVID-19 (dated by TCRdb to the early 2020s). With respect to the entire study: Collaborator samples came from the United States, Italy and Spain and covered acute and convalescent phases of COVID-19. The sample metadata nearly always contained a de-identified subject ID, COVID-19 status, age in years and sex. A freely available public database, intended as a resource for researchers studying the immune response to SARS-CoV-2, is where the repertoires were released. The samples were drawn from two sources: the first 160 participants of the ongoing ImmuneRACE study, and 1,000 to 1,500 subjects contributed by 6 global collaborators. Subjects who had been exposed to COVID-19, were actively infected with it, or had recovered from it provided the deeply sampled blood TCRbeta repertoires that made up the dataset. The material from the prospective study consisted of cDNA or gDNA derived from T cells, B-cell-depleted T cells, or PBMCs. Where available, HLA class I and class II types were taken from metadata supplied by the sample provider and were not determined by assay-based typing.

Relative to germline, V is 5 bases shorter and J is 3 bases shorter, with 17 bases between their ends. CDR3 length: 15 amino acids, cysteine to phenylalanine. Only the CDR3 DNA is retained, 45 bases long and in frame from the first base. Via the germline V gene, CDR1 is SGHTA and CDR2 FQGNSA. This clone was picked up one time. Its antigen is unknown. Base quality data are lacking; no much larger clone is found one base away. Beyond this particular receptor, the publication reports: The quantity of clinical and demographic metadata differed by source and by participant and was supplied without curation.

Another Seattle source contributed samples from volunteer blood donors who had recovered from COVID-19. Each collaborating institution followed its own protocols to collect whole blood in K2EDTA tubes. For TCRbeta analysis, collaborators shipped samples in one of three forms: frozen whole blood, isolated PBMCs, or DNA extracted from either of those sample types. TCRbeta CDR3 regions were amplified from genomic DNA using the immunoSEQ Assay, a bias-controlled multiplex PCR. As for how the authors treated the data: Within the assay, amplification of reference gene primers was used to estimate how many nucleated cells each sample contained. To quantify the absolute abundance of each unique TCRbeta CDR3 rearrangement, sequence reads were collapsed and filtered. For each sample, productive Simpson clonality was calculated as the square root of Simpson's diversity index across productive rearrangements. This immuneACCESS table, as held by TCRdb, lists in-frame sequences with V and J called but not all clones. Of the missing ones, under half trace to an unresolved V gene in checked studies; the others have no known cause. The V and J calls and the clone size are those of that table, but D and trimming were determined from the DNA. This sample gives over 250,000 clones in total; approximately 83% of them show up just once. The ten largest clones represent approximately 9% of the sample.

This clonotype was sampled from a woman between 45 and 60 years old who had recovered from COVID-19. Sequenced material: peripheral blood. Rearrangement joined TRBV7-2 to TRBJ2-7; the D segment could be TRBD2, given 6 matching bases. The sequenced DNA: TGTGCCAGCAGCCCAGGGCGGGGATGGGGCTACGAGCAGTACTTC. This sequence encodes CASSPGRGWGYEQYF.